This T cell receptor beta chain was sequenced during a study of T cells in Graves' hyperthyroidism and ophthalmopathy. Germline CDR1 and CDR2: SEHNR and FQNEAQ (reference sequence). V gave up 8 bases and J gave up 8 bases; unmatched junction bases: 13. This CDR3 region has 15 residues. TCR beta CDR3 sequences were amplified from RNA transcripts. The HTBI primer set served for first-round RT-PCR of the TCR CDR3. TCRdb analysed the multiplex PCR reads with MiXCR anew, one entry per CDR3 protein. The sample includes roughly 570,000 distinct CDR3 sequences, 15% to 18% of them seen just once. This clonotype was found a few times.

The chain links TRBV7-9 to TRBJ2-1; 9 nucleotides agree with TRBD2. The specimen was blood. This clonotype originated in a woman in her thirties with Graves' hyperthyroidism. The CDR3 DNA follows: TGTGCCAGCCAATGGGCTAGCGGGACTTTGGATGAGCAGTTCTTC. Its protein product is CASQWASGTLDEQFF.